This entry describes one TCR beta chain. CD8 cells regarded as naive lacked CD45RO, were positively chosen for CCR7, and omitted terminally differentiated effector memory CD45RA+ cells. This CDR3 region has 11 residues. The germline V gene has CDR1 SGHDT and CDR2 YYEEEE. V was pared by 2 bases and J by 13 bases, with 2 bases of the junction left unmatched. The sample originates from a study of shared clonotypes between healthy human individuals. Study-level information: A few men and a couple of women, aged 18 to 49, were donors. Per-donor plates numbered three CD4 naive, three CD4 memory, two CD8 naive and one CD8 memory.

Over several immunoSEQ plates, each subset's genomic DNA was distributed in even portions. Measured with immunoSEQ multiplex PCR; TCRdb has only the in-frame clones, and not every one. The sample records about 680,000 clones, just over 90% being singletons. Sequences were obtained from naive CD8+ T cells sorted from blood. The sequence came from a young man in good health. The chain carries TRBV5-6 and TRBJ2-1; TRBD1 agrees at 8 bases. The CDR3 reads CASSLGTGQFF. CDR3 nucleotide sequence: TGTGCCAGCAGCTTAGGGACAGGTCAGTTCTTC.